This TCR beta chain emerged from a study of cytomegalovirus exposure and HLA in healthy donors. Study-level points and caveats: Donors were assumed by presence/absence analyses to have roughly uniform sequencing depth. Serostatus for CMV was the only available immune exposure information.

Researchers ran the PCR with 60 Vbeta and 13 Jbeta primers. Only in-frame clones appear in the TCRdb table, and some are missing; sequencing was by immunoSEQ multiplex PCR. The repertoire holds about 160,000 clones, with about 73% as singletons. Regarding this clone: Its matching antigen is unknown.

The CDR3 covers 13 residues. Looked up from germline, CDR1 is SEHNR and CDR2 is FQNEAQ (reference sequence). Between the trimmed V and J ends, which lost 1 base and 4 bases, there was a span of 5 bases. Source material: PBMCs. This rearrangement joins TRBV7-9 to TRBJ1-5; D not certain. The sequence came from a woman in her forties in good health and CMV-seronegative. The CDR3 bases are TGTGCCAGCAGCTTAGGAGTGAATCAGCCCCAGCATTTT. It yields the protein CASSLGVNQPQHF. The entire variable domain, with the rest obtained from reference TRBV7-9 and TRBJ1-5, is as follows: DTGVSQNPRHKITKRGQNVTFRCDPISEHNRLYWYRQTLGQGPEFLTYFQNEAQLEKSRLLSDRFSAERPKGSFSTLEIQRTEQGDSAMYLCASSLGVNQPQHFGDGTRLSIL.